The 30 T cell receptor beta chains in this list originate from one sample, sequenced in a study of cytomegalovirus exposure and HLA in healthy donors. Using immunoSEQ multiplex PCR, the repertoire was profiled, and TCRdb retains in-frame clones only, with some absent. Of approximately 82,000 clones in the sample, about 92% were seen once. Sequencing was carried out using PBMCs. The receptors come from a young man in good health and CMV-seronegative.

This chain connects TRBV6-1 to TRBJ1-2; D remains unclear. The CDR3 has 15 amino acids. Germline CDR1 MNHNS, CDR2 SASEGT. V lost 5 bases and J 0 bases, leaving 13 bases between the germline ends. The CDR3 protein is CASSRGWESNYGYTF. CDR3 in DNA: TGTGCCAGCAGTCGGGGTTGGGAGTCTAACTATGGCTACACCTTC.

This chain joins TRBV7-2 and TRBJ2-2; 7 bases are shared with TRBD2. V shed 1 base, J shed 5 bases, and the junction held 4 bases outside the gene matches. Looked up from germline, CDR1 is SGHTA and CDR2 is FQGNSA. The CDR3 runs 15 residues. The DNA for the CDR3 is TGTGCCAGCAGCTTAGGACTAGCTGGGACCGGGGAGCTGTTTTTT. Its protein product is CASSLGLAGTGELFF.

This chain links TRBV4-1 with TRBJ1-4, with D perhaps TRBD1 (5 bases). V lost 3 bases and J lost 11, with 10 bases in between. The CDR3 is 12 residues long. Germline V gene data show CDR1 as MGHRA and CDR2 as YSYEKL. This CDR3 is CASSQGNRKLFF. The CDR3 DNA reads TGCGCCAGCAGCCAGGGAAACAGGAAACTGTTTTTT.

V and J are TRBV19 and TRBJ2-2; TRBD1 aligns across 9 bases. The CDR3 length is 15 residues. Germline V CDR1 and CDR2: LNHDA, SQIVND (reference sequence). The V segment lost 2 bases and the J segment 4 bases; nucleotides outside the gene matches: 2. DNA of the CDR3: TGTGCCAGTAGTATAAAACAGGGGGCCACCGGGGAGCTGTTTTTT. Amino acids: CASSIKQGATGELFF.

This sequence joins TRBV7-9 and TRBJ1-3; TRBD1 matches 9 bases. Germline trimming cut 5 bases from V and 3 bases from J; bases unmatched to any gene: 2. The CDR3 extends over 14 amino acids. The germline V gene has CDR1 SEHNR and CDR2 FQNEAQ (reference sequence). For the CDR3, the DNA is TGTGCCAGCAGCAAGACAGGGGGTGGAAACACCATATATTTT. As protein: CASSKTGGGNTIYF. The variable domain in full, with the rest retrieved from reference TRBV7-9 and TRBJ1-3, is DTGVSQNPRHKITKRGQNVTFRCDPISEHNRLYWYRQTLGQGPEFLTYFQNEAQLEKSRLLSDRFSAERPKGSFSTLEIQRTEQGDSAMYLCASSKTGGGNTIYFGEGSWLTVV.

This sequence joins TRBV20-1 and TRBJ1-2; D remains unclear. The CDR3 totals 11 residues. V was shortened by 8 bases and J by 0 bases, with 7 bases between the two germline ends. Germline CDR1 is DFQATT and CDR2 is SNEGSKA (reference sequence). CDR3 DNA: TGCAGTTTGGGCTCTAACTATGGCTACACCTTC. This sequence encodes CSLGSNYGYTF.

The rearrangement joins TRBV4-1 to TRBJ1-5; 7 bases align to TRBD1. CDR3 length: 15 residues. With 1 base clipped from V and 4 bases from J, the junction kept 4 bases outside the gene matches. Germline loops: CDR1 MGHRA, CDR2 YSYEKL. The CDR3 DNA reads as TGCGCCAGCAGCCAAGGAGCAGGGGGTAATCAGCCCCAGCATTTT. Its translation is CASSQGAGGNQPQHF.

The chain is built from TRBV19 and TRBJ2-7, with 7 bases lining up with TRBD1. Trimming at V came to 6 bases and at J to 2 bases, leaving 7 bases not matched to a gene. This CDR3 comprises 14 residues. Germline CDR1 reads LNHDA; CDR2 reads SQIVND (reference sequence). Here the CDR3 DNA reads TGTGCCAGTAGCGTAGGACAGGTAACCTACGAGCAGTACTTC. Amino acid sequence: CASSVGQVTYEQYF. Full variable domain (outside the CDR3, taken from reference TRBV19 and TRBJ2-7): DGGITQSPKYLFRKEGQNVTLSCEQNLNHDAMYWYRQDPGQGLRLIYYSQIVNDFQKGDIAEGYSVSREKKESFPLTVTSAQKNPTAFYLCASSVGQVTYEQYFGPGTRLTVT.

V usage is TRBV14 and J usage is TRBJ2-1; 7 bases align to TRBD2. Germline V gene sequence: CDR1 SGHDN, CDR2 FVKESK. The J segment lost 3 bases and the V segment lost 4 bases, leaving 6 bases of the junction unmatched. The CDR3 loop spans 15 amino acids. In DNA, the CDR3 is TGTGCCAGCAGCCTAGGACTAGTAATCTACAATGAGCAGTTCTTC. This translates into CASSLGLVIYNEQFF.

The gene calls are TRBV18 and TRBJ2-5; D is uncertain. Germline V gene sequence: CDR1 KGHSH, CDR2 LQKENI. V was pared by 0 bases and J by 1 base, with 6 bases between. This CDR3 spans 14 amino acids. The CDR3, as DNA: TGTGCCAGCTCACCACCGCCAGGCCAAGAGACCCAGTACTTC. Encoded protein: CASSPPPGQETQYF.

The chain has TRBV9 and TRBJ2-5, with D possibly matching TRBD1 (5 bases). Germline values: CDR1 SGDLS, CDR2 YYNGEE. Trimming stripped 0 bases from V and 1 base from J, with 7 bases between. The CDR3 consists of 14 residues. DNA of the CDR3: TGTGCCAGCAGCGTAGAAGGGGCCCAAGAGACCCAGTACTTC. Translation gives CASSVEGAQETQYF.

The chain recombines TRBV30 with TRBJ1-3; no firm D call. Germline assignment: CDR1 GTSNPN and CDR2 SVGIG (reference sequence). Trimming cost V 3 bases and J 5 bases, with 17 bases left between them. This CDR3 is built from 15 residues. Here the CDR3 DNA reads TGTGCCTGGAGAACATCCGTGAACCCCAGAAACACCATATATTTT. As protein: CAWRTSVNPRNTIYF.

This sequence joins TRBV7-9 and TRBJ1-4; D is perhaps TRBD1 (6 bases). Deletions cut 5 bases from V and 7 bases from J, with 14 bases between. The CDR3 contains 14 residues. Germline V gene data show CDR1 as SEHNR and CDR2 as FQNEAQ (reference sequence). CDR3 nucleotides: TGTGCCAGCAGCACTGACAGGCCTCTTGAAAAACTGTTTTTT. This gives the protein CASSTDRPLEKLFF.

V gene TRBV18 combines with J gene TRBJ1-4; 7 bases are shared with TRBD1. CDR1 and CDR2 from the germline V gene are KGHSH and LQKENI. The CDR3 consists of 15 residues. Losses at the gene ends were 2 bases for V and 8 bases for J; bases not matched to a gene: 8. CDR3 amino acids: CASSPSGQVGEKLFF. As DNA, the CDR3 is TGTGCCAGCTCACCAAGCGGACAGGTCGGGGAAAAACTGTTTTTT.

The chain recombines TRBV11-3 with TRBJ1-1; D perhaps matches TRBD1 (5 bases). This CDR3 has 15 amino acids. The ends were cut back, 5 bases at V and 0 bases at J, with 13 bases in the middle. Germline V gives CDR1 SGHNT, CDR2 YENEEA. CDR3 sequence reads: CASSQAGGMNTEAFF. CDR3 DNA: TGTGCCAGCAGCCAGGCCGGGGGTATGAACACTGAAGCTTTCTTT. Full variable domain (missing parts from reference TRBV11-3 and TRBJ1-1): EAGVVQSPRYKIIEKKQPVAFWCNPISGHNTLYWYLQNLGQGPELLIRYENEEAVDDSQLPKDRFSAERLKGVDSTLKIQPAELGDSAVYLCASSQAGGMNTEAFFGQGTRLTVV.

This chain joins TRBV6-1 and TRBJ2-7; 7 bases fit TRBD1. After removal of 5 bases from V and 2 bases from J, the junction contained 9 bases not matched to a gene. The CDR3 is made up of 15 amino acids. The germline V gene encodes CDR1 MNHNS and CDR2 SASEGT. The CDR3 DNA reads as TGTGCCAGCAGTCTGCCTGGACAGGCCCCCTACGAGCAGTACTTC. The encoded protein is CASSLPGQAPYEQYF.

The genes are TRBV6-6 and TRBJ2-7; 7 bases match TRBD1. The CDR3 runs to 13 residues. J lost 2 bases, V lost 7 bases, and 5 bases had no gene match. The V gene's germline CDR1 is MNHNY and CDR2 SVGAGI (reference sequence). Here the CDR3 reads CASTSDRTYEQYF. In nucleotides, the CDR3 is TGTGCCAGCACCTCGGACAGGACCTACGAGCAGTACTTC.

The chain employs TRBV27 and TRBJ1-2; maybe TRBD1 (5 bases). The V gene's germline CDR1 is MNHEY and CDR2 SMNVEV (reference sequence). Trimming pared 6 bases from V and 4 bases from J, leaving 9 bases between. CDR3 length: 12 residues. In DNA, the CDR3 is TGTGCCAGCAGCCGGGGGGGCTATGGCTACACCTTC. This sequence encodes CASSRGGYGYTF.

The chain's CDR3 is CASSPLDRDYEQYF. Written as DNA, the CDR3 is TGTGCCAGCAGCCCTCTCGACAGGGACTACGAGCAGTACTTC. The J gene is TRBJ2-7, the V gene TRBV5-4, with 7 bases that match TRBD1. After removal of 4 bases from V and 3 bases from J, the junction contained 7 bases not matched to a gene. CDR1 is SGHNT and CDR2 is YYREEE in the germline V gene (reference sequence). The CDR3 totals 14 residues.

This chain connects TRBV12-5 to TRBJ2-1; 7 nucleotides line up with TRBD2. Germline loops: CDR1 LGHNT, CDR2 FRNRAP. The CDR3 is 16 residues long. The junction had 10 bases not matched to a gene; V was cut back by 0 bases and J by 8 bases. The CDR3 reads CASGLVVKGGIHEQFF. CDR3 DNA: TGTGCTAGTGGTTTGGTAGTTAAGGGAGGGATCCATGAGCAGTTCTTC.

The CDR3 here is CASSSLLQLGGKELFF. CDR3 nucleotide sequence: TGTGCCAGCAGTTCCCTACTTCAACTGGGGGGGAAAGAGCTGTTTTTT. The rearrangement uses TRBV6-5 and TRBJ2-2; 7 bases are a match to TRBD2. V shed 4 bases and J 11 bases; nucleotides not matched to a gene: 16. Germline CDR1 is MNHEY and CDR2 is SVGAGI. The length of the CDR3 is 16 residues.

The chain uses TRBV9 and TRBJ2-3; D possibly corresponds to TRBD2 (5 bases). Germline V gene data show CDR1 as SGDLS and CDR2 as YYNGEE. The CDR3 consists of 15 residues. The V gene lost 5 bases and the J gene lost 0 bases, with 13 bases spanning the gap. The CDR3 sequence is CASSPGDASTDTQYF. CDR3 sequence (DNA): TGTGCCAGCAGTCCCGGGGATGCTAGCACAGATACGCAGTATTTT.

This clone showed up just a few times. The rearrangement uses TRBV6-1 and TRBJ1-2, with a possible D match to TRBD1 (5 bases). CDR1 and CDR2 (germline): MNHNS, SASEGT. The CDR3 loop spans 15 amino acids. V was trimmed by 1 base and J by 4 bases, leaving 13 bases between them. CDR3 DNA: TGTGCCAGCAGTGAAGAGGATACCGGGGGCTATGGCTACACCTTC. This encodes CASSEEDTGGYGYTF.

The DNA of the CDR3 is TGTGCCAGCAGTTTACAGGGGGCCAGGGAGCTGTTTTTT. Translation gives CASSLQGARELFF. This sequence joins TRBV6-5 and TRBJ2-2; 9 nucleotides agree with TRBD1. The CDR3 consists of 13 residues. With 4 bases clipped from V and 9 bases from J, the junction kept 3 bases outside the gene matches. Per the germline V gene, CDR1 is MNHEY and CDR2 is SVGAGI.

The rearrangement uses TRBV11-3 and TRBJ2-7, with D possibly being TRBD1 (6 bases). CDR1 is SGHNT, CDR2 YENEEA, per germline. This CDR3 spans 14 amino acids. Trimming took 3 bases from V and 2 from J, leaving 11 bases between them. Here the CDR3 DNA reads TGTGCCAGCAGCTTCCGGGACACACCCTACGAGCAGTACTTC. Its translation: CASSFRDTPYEQYF.

The CDR3 DNA reads as TGTGCCAGCAGACCGACGGGTAACTATGGCTACACCTTC. It specifies CASRPTGNYGYTF. This chain uses TRBV6-5 with TRBJ1-2; D not certain. The V gene's germline CDR1 is MNHEY and CDR2 SVGAGI. This CDR3 region has 13 residues. The V gene lost 6 bases and the J gene lost 1 base, with 9 bases spanning the gap.

The chain has TRBV6-5 and TRBJ2-7, with 7 bases fitting TRBD2. Germline values: CDR1 MNHEY, CDR2 SVGAGI. CDR3 length: 14 residues. V shed 0 bases and J 6 bases; nucleotides not matched to a gene: 5. The CDR3 sequence is CASSYSRGGTEQYF. The CDR3 nucleotides read TGTGCCAGCAGTTACTCGCGGGGAGGGACCGAGCAGTACTTC.

This chain uses TRBV28 with TRBJ2-7, with 11 bases lining up with TRBD2. V dropped 5 bases and J dropped 3; count of bases not matched to a gene: 6. The CDR3 runs 15 residues. Germline CDR1 and CDR2: MDHEN and SYDVKM. In nucleotides, the CDR3 is TGTGCCAGCAGTCCGCCCGGGACTAGCGGCTACGAGCAGTACTTC. It specifies CASSPPGTSGYEQYF.

The J gene is TRBJ1-1, the V gene TRBV7-6; a possible D gene is TRBD1 (6 bases). The CDR3 has 13 amino acids. Trimming removed 4 bases from V and 5 bases from J, with 11 bases in between. From germline, CDR1 is SGHVS and CDR2 FNYEAQ. CDR3 loop: CASSWTDLTEAFF. CDR3 nucleotide sequence: TGTGCCAGCAGCTGGACAGACTTGACTGAAGCTTTCTTT.

V and J are TRBV29-1 and TRBJ2-3; 8 bases match TRBD1. With V trimmed by 4 bases and J by 5 bases, 8 bases remained unmatched. Looked up from germline, CDR1 is SQVTM and CDR2 is ANQGSEA. This CDR3 is built from 14 residues. The CDR3 sequence: CSVGPQGAKDTQYF. DNA of the CDR3: TGCAGCGTTGGCCCGCAGGGGGCCAAAGATACGCAGTATTTT.